This T cell receptor beta chain was sequenced during a study of CD8 T cells in Susac syndrome. Whole-study results and caveats: Susac-specific public clones were found in both the total CD8+ and the CD8+ TEMRA repertoires, with around 16 in the former and roughly five in the latter.

Looked up from germline, CDR1 is MNHEY and CDR2 is SMNVEV (reference sequence). With 2 bases clipped from V and 8 bases from J, the junction kept 8 bases outside the gene matches. The CDR3 sequence is 15 residues long. For this clonotype: Its antigen is currently unknown.

RNA was extracted with the RNeasy kit, and a quantity of roughly 0.45 to 1 ug was reverse transcribed using random hexamers. TCRdb re-called the immunoSEQ multiplex PCR reads with MiXCR, one entry per CDR3 protein. The profile covers about 110,000 distinct CDR3 sequences, with roughly 95% appearing a single time and over 0.35% taken by the ten largest. The sequenced target, TCR beta, came from blood CD8+ and CD4+ T cells. The TCR was taken from a human donor with Susac syndrome. The source material was CD8+ T cells from PBMCs. The rearrangement joins TRBV27 to TRBJ2-1, with 8 bases matching TRBD1. CDR3 loop: CASSLPTGVWDEQFF. CDR3 bases: TGTGCCAGCAGTTTACCGACAGGGGTCTGGGATGAGCAGTTCTTC.